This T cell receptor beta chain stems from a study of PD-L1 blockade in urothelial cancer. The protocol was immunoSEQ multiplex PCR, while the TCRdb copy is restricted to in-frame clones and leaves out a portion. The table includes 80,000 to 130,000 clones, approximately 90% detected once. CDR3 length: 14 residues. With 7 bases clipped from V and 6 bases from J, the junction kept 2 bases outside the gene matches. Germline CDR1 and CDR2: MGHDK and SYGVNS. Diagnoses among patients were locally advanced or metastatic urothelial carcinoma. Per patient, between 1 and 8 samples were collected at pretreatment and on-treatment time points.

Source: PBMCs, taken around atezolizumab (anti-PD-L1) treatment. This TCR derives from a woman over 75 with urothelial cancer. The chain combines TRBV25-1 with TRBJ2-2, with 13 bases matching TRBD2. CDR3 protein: CASIGTSGAGELFF. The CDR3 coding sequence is TGTGCCAGCATCGGGACTAGCGGGGCCGGGGAGCTGTTTTTT.